This T cell receptor beta chain was identified during a study of CD8+CD57+ T cells in acquired aplastic anemia. Germline lookup yields CDR1 SEHNR and CDR2 FQNEAQ (reference sequence). V lost 1 base and J lost 4, with 23 bases in between. The CDR3 consists of 18 residues. Investigators profiled TCR beta VDJ and CDR3 from genomic DNA template. TCRdb reprocessed the reads via MiXCR and lists one record per CDR3 protein. The sample consists of about 270,000 distinct CDR3 sequences, approximately 86% of them appearing once. By flow cytometry, patients selected for sequencing had shown an expansion of CD8+CD57+ cells. Prior therapy had not been administered to any patient at the time of blood sampling.

The material sequenced was sorted CD4+, CD8+, or CD8+CD57+ T cells (not recorded which) from PBMCs. The TCR originated in a human donor with aplastic anemia. This chain joins TRBV7-9 and TRBJ2-7, with D possibly being TRBD2 (7 bases). For the CDR3, the DNA is TGTGCCAGCAGCTTAGTACCCGGGGGGCTGGCTTTTGGATACGAGCAGTACGTC. As protein: CASSLVPGGLAFGYEQYV.